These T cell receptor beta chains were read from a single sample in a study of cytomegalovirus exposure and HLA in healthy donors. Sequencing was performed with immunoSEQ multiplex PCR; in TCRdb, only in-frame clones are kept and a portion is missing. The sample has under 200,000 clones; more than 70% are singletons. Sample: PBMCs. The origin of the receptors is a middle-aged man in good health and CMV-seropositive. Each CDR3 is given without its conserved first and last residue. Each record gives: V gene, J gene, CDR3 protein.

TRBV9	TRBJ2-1	ASSVRGEGVYNEQF
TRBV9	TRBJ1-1	ASSTILQGSTEAF
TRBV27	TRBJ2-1	ASGRGSLWDEQF
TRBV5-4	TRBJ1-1	ASSLPRTEAF
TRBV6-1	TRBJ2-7	ASLYQAGLTYEQY
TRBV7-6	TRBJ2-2	ASSRAGLGGTGELF
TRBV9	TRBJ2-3	ASSVGSKQGDTQY
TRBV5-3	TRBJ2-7	ARGGSGQWDEQY
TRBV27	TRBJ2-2	ASSSAGSSPGELF
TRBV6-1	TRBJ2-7	ASITHRDSPYEQY
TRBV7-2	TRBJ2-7	ASSFGGSGYEQY
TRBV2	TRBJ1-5	ASSELGGNQPQH
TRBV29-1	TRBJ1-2	SVGTEKGYT
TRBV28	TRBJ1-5	ASNSRFGVRQPQH
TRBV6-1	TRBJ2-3	ASSPSGSSTDTQY
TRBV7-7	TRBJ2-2	ASSTIMAGELF
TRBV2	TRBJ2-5	ASSESSGTQY
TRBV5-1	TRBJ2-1	ASSLGGDSYNEQF
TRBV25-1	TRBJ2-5	ASTFGTLVKTQY
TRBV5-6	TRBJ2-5	ASSHRETQY
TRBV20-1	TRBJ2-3	SATGGDTQY
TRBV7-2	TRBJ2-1	ASSLGPGSNEQF
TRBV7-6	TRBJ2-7	ASSPGSPAYEQY
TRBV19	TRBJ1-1	ASTHGGHYTEAF
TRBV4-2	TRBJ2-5	ASSFRLAGGQETQY
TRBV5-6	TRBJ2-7	ASSRGTSGYEQY
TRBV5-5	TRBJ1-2	ASSSGQGIWYGYT
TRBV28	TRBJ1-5	ASKRGNQPQH
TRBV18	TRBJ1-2	ASSPDRVSGYT
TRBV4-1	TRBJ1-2	ASSQEAGHSGGYT
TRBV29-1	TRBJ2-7	SVANPSSYEQY
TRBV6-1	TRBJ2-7	ASSETSGRIDEQY
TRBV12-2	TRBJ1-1	ASRGDPASALNTEAF
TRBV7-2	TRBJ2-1	ASSLVAAYNEQF
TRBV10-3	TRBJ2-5	AISVEGSRETQY
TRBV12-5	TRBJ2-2	ASGSTNTGELF
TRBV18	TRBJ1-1	ASSPTLRSGNTEAF
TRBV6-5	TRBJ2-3	ASSKTGARTDTQY
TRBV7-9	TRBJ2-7	ASSTDYEQY
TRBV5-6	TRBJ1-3	ASRTTDAGNTIY
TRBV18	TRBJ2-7	ASSTIARQGSYEQY
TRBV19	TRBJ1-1	ASSLGQGNTEAF
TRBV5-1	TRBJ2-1	ASSLGGYNEQF
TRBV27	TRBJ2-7	ASTRGNEQY
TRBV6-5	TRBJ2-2	ASSRTEGNTGELF
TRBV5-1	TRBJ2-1	ASSLAGTSGRDGQF
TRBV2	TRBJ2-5	ASSEKRRVN
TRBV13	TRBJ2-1	ASSPLSGLYNEQF
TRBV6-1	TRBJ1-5	ASSGQGTGGQPQH
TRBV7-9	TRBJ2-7	ASSALAGGTYEQY
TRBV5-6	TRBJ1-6	ASSFGTGNNNSPLH
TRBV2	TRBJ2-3	ASSVWSGGADTQY
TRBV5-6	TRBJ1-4	ASSSGHANEKLF
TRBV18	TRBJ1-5	ASSPPGQDQPQH
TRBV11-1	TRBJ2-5	ASSPAGGTAEQY